This is a list of T cell receptor beta chains from one sample in a study of untreated major depressive disorder. Repertoires were generated with immunoSEQ multiplex PCR, while TCRdb's copy carries only in-frame clones and drops some. The sample comprises around 13,000 clones, 92% of which are singletons, and less than 0.95% rests with the top ten. The sample comprised CD4+ T cells from PBMCs. The origin of the receptors is a man aged 25 to 40 with major depressive disorder. Both conserved end residues are part of each CDR3.

CDR3aa	v_gene	j_gene
CASSQVVREDQPQHF	TRBV4-1	TRBJ1-5
CASSLRGRVYEQYF	TRBV7-2	TRBJ2-7
CASSRQGAGGNTIYF	TRBV11-1	TRBJ1-3
CSVESPSGGLRGETQYF	TRBV29-1	TRBJ2-5
CAISAVGETQYF	TRBV10-3	TRBJ2-5
CASRRGGLEQYF	TRBV5-6	TRBJ2-7
CASSRATPTDTQYF	TRBV18	TRBJ2-3
CASRQGSDEQYF	TRBV6-5	TRBJ2-7
CASSYSSNTEAFF	TRBV6-5	TRBJ1-1
CASSSDFSTDTQYF	TRBV2	TRBJ2-3